The 26 T cell receptor beta chains reported below all come from one sample, sequenced in a study of CD8+CD57+ T cells in acquired aplastic anemia. For sequencing, patients were chosen who had shown expansion of CD8+CD57+ cells by flow cytometry. Genomic DNA, serving as template, underwent TCR beta VDJ and CDR3 profiling. MiXCR, run by TCRdb on the reads, gives a single entry per CDR3 protein. Among 160,000 or so distinct CDR3 sequences listed, 40% to 55% were seen once. Sequencing was carried out using sorted CD4+, CD8+, or CD8+CD57+ T cells (not recorded which) from PBMCs. Receptors originate from a human donor with aplastic anemia.

The chain joins TRBV5-1 to TRBJ1-2, with a weak D call TRBD1 (6 bases). CDR3 length: 14 residues. Germline V gene lookup returns CDR1 SGHRS and CDR2 YFSETQ. Trimming left V 9 bases short and J 0 bases short, with 15 bases between. This chain's CDR3 is CATTRTVTNYGYTF. The CDR3 DNA reads TGCGCCACCACTAGGACAGTGACTAACTATGGCTACACCTTC.

This sequence joins TRBV6-1 and TRBJ2-5, with 7 nucleotides matching TRBD1. Germline V gene lookup returns CDR1 MNHNS and CDR2 SASEGT. The length of the CDR3 is 15 residues. V lost 9 bases to trimming and J lost 5 bases; unmatched junction nucleotides: 15. This chain's CDR3 is CARKRDRVSWETQYF. The CDR3 DNA sequence: TGTGCCAGGAAGAGAGACAGGGTATCCTGGGAGACCCAGTACTTC.

The chain uses TRBV15 and TRBJ1-2; D is undetermined. This CDR3 has 12 residues. The germline V and J ends were trimmed by 0 bases and 8 bases, with 7 bases remaining between them. In germline, CDR1 is LNHNV, CDR2 YYDKDF (reference sequence). In DNA form, the CDR3 reads TGTGCCACCAGCAGAGATGGGCAGGGCTACACCTTC. As protein: CATSRDGQGYTF.

CDR3 sequence (DNA): TGCAGTGCTTTCCATAGCGGGGGGAGTGGGAATGAGCAGTTCTTC. It is translated as CSAFHSGGSGNEQFF. The chain is built from TRBV20-1 and TRBJ2-1, with 10 bases that match TRBD2. J gave up 7 bases and V 5 bases, and 11 bases lay outside the gene matches. The CDR3 runs 15 residues. Germline loops: CDR1 DFQATT, CDR2 SNEGSKA (reference sequence).

This clonotype has at least ten counts. The chain joins TRBV12-3 or TRBV12-4 to TRBJ1-2, with D uncertain. This CDR3 spans 15 amino acids. V shed 6 bases and J shed 4 bases, with 18 bases lying between them. CDR3 residues: CASSLKLAGPYGYTF. The CDR3, as DNA: TGTGCCAGCAGCCTTAAATTGGCAGGCCCCTATGGCTACACCTTC.

V is TRBV5-1 and J is TRBJ2-2; D is perhaps TRBD1 (5 bases). V dropped 1 base and J dropped 1 base, with 8 bases sitting between them. This CDR3 region has 15 residues. The germline CDR1 and CDR2 sequences are SGHRS and YFSETQ. CDR3 sequence: CASSLPQENTGELFF. CDR3 DNA sequence: TGCGCCAGCAGCTTGCCACAGGAGAACACCGGGGAGCTGTTTTTT.

The V call is TRBV4-2, the J call TRBJ2-5, with D maybe TRBD2 (6 bases). The length of the CDR3 is 15 residues. The V gene lost 0 bases and the J gene lost 8 bases, with 16 bases spanning the gap. Germline-derived CDR1 and CDR2 are LGHNA and YNFKEQ. The CDR3 is CASSQETSGSATQYF. CDR3 coding DNA: TGTGCCAGCAGCCAAGAGACCTCCGGGAGTGCAACCCAGTACTTC.

This clonotype was counted many times. The CDR3 DNA reads as TGTGCCAGCAGAAAGCCAGGGGTTAACTATGGCTACACCTTC. Translating it yields CASRKPGVNYGYTF. The genes are TRBV6-1 and TRBJ1-2; possibly TRBD1 for D (6 bases). The germline V gene encodes CDR1 MNHNS and CDR2 SASEGT. The V end lost 6 bases, the J end lost 1 base, and 12 bases lay between the germline ends. The CDR3 loop spans 14 amino acids.

This clonotype has ten or more counts. V and J are TRBV6-1 and TRBJ1-5; D perhaps matches TRBD1 (6 bases). Trimming removed 5 bases at V and 6 bases at J, with 23 bases between. This CDR3 comprises 17 residues. Germline V gene lookup returns CDR1 MNHNS and CDR2 SASEGT. Here the CDR3 DNA reads TGTGCCAGCAGTTCCCTCCGGGGGGGGGCGGAAGGTCAGCCCCAGCATTTT. It codes for CASSSLRGGAEGQPQHF.

The V call is TRBV7-8, the J call TRBJ1-2; possible D gene TRBD1, 6 bases. CDR1 SGHVS and CDR2 FQNEAQ come from the germline V gene. V lost 5 bases to trimming and J lost 4 bases, with 14 bases between them. The CDR3 is 14 amino acids. This chain's CDR3 is CASSAQGWGYGYTF. For the CDR3, the DNA is TGTGCCAGCAGCGCACAGGGATGGGGCTATGGCTACACCTTC.

The chain recombines TRBV5-1 with TRBJ2-7, with D hard to call. The CDR3 totals 15 residues. The germline CDR1 and CDR2 sequences are SGHRS and YFSETQ. The V and J ends lost 0 bases and 2 bases respectively, with 12 bases between them. CDR3 sequence: CASSLAGAYTYEQYF. CDR3 sequence (DNA): TGCGCCAGCAGCTTGGCTGGAGCTTACACCTACGAGCAGTACTTC. Full variable domain (missing parts from reference TRBV5-1 and TRBJ2-7): KAGVTQTPRYLIKTRGQQVTLSCSPISGHRSVSWYQQTPGQGLQFLFEYFSETQRNKGNFPGRFSGRQFSNSRSEMNVSTLELGDSALYLCASSLAGAYTYEQYFGPGTRLTVT.

The chain has TRBV18 and TRBJ1-1; TRBD1 might be the D (6 bases). The CDR3 is made up of 15 amino acids. Germline lookup yields CDR1 KGHSH and CDR2 LQKENI. The V end was cut by 3 bases, the J end by 0 bases, with 11 bases between. For the CDR3, the DNA is TGTGCCAGCTCACCTACCGGGACAATGAACACTGAAGCTTTCTTT. Its translation: CASSPTGTMNTEAFF.

The chain uses TRBV2 and TRBJ1-6, with D tentatively TRBD1 (5 bases). Trimming took off 2 bases at V and 9 bases at J, with 14 bases between the two ends. This CDR3 comprises 15 residues. Germline values: CDR1 SNHLY, CDR2 FYNNEI. The CDR3 region has the DNA TGTGCCAGCAGTGAATCTGGGGGATACGGTTCACCCCTCCACTTT. This codes for CASSESGGYGSPLHF. The whole variable domain, filled in from reference TRBV2 and TRBJ1-6, reads EPEVTQTPSHQVTQMGQEVILRCVPISNHLYFYWYRQILGQKVEFLVSFYNNEISEKSEIFDDQFSVERPDGSNFTLKIRSTKLEDSAMYFCASSESGGYGSPLHFGNGTRLTVT.

This clonotype has more than one count but fewer than ten. The chain couples TRBV6-5 to TRBJ2-7, with D tentatively TRBD1 (5 bases). The CDR3 runs to 15 residues. With 0 bases removed from V and 3 bases from J, the gap between germline ends came to 12 bases. Germline CDR1 and CDR2: MNHEY and SVGAGI. CDR3 DNA: TGTGCCAGCAGTTACTCGGTCCAGGGTAGCTACGAGCAGTACGTC. It specifies CASSYSVQGSYEQYV.

The CDR3 is CAWSEENNSPLHF. DNA for the CDR3: TGTGCCTGGAGTGAGGAGAATAATTCACCCCTCCACTTT. This chain joins TRBV19 and TRBJ1-6; D gene unclear. The CDR3 totals 13 residues. V lost 11 bases and J lost 5, with 13 bases in between. The germline V gene encodes CDR1 LNHDA and CDR2 SQIVND (reference sequence).

This clonotype was seen only once. The rearrangement joins TRBV25-1 to TRBJ1-4, with D possibly matching TRBD1 (6 bases). The germline gives CDR1 MGHDK, CDR2 SYGVNS. The CDR3 totals 11 residues. V lost 4 bases and J 11 bases, leaving 8 bases between the germline ends. The CDR3 protein is CASSGGQKLFF. The CDR3 nucleotides read TGTGCCAGCAGTGGTGGACAGAAACTGTTTTTT.

The chain combines TRBV11-2 with TRBJ2-3; 7 bases agree with TRBD1. Germline values: CDR1 SGHAT, CDR2 FQNNGV. The CDR3 loop spans 16 amino acids. The J segment lost 2 bases and the V segment lost 3 bases, leaving 8 bases of the junction unmatched. CDR3 sequence: CASSFPGGTITDTQYF. The CDR3 DNA sequence: TGTGCCAGCAGCTTCCCAGGGGGAACAATCACAGATACGCAGTATTTT.

About this clonotype: An end of the junction differs from the germline gene, which may be a read error. The V call is TRBV7-7, the J call TRBJ2-7; TRBD2 is a possible D gene (5 bases). CDR1 is SSHAT and CDR2 is FNYEAQ in the germline V gene (reference sequence). There are 15 residues in the CDR3. CDR3 nucleotides: TGTGCTAGCAGCTACCGTCGGACTCTGACCTACGAGCAGTACTTC. It yields the protein CASSYRRTLTYEQYF.

The table lists this clonotype with many counts. The chain recombines TRBV29-1 with TRBJ1-3; 7 bases match TRBD1. The ends lost 7 bases at V and 0 bases at J; junction bases unmatched: 6. The CDR3 consists of 14 residues. Per the germline V gene, CDR1 is SQVTM and CDR2 is ANQGSEA. As DNA, the CDR3 is TGCAGCGCGAGGACAGGAAGCTCTGGAAACACCATATATTTT. It translates to CSARTGSSGNTIYF. Variable domain in full (rest from reference TRBV29-1 and TRBJ1-3): SAVISQKPSRDICQRGTSLTIQCQVDSQVTMMFWYRQQPGQSLTLIATANQGSEATYESGFVIDKFPISRPNLTFSTLTVSNMSPEDSSIYLCSARTGSSGNTIYFGEGSWLTVV.

The chain combines TRBV10-3 with TRBJ1-5; D perhaps matches TRBD1 (5 bases). This CDR3 is 13 amino acids long. Per germline, CDR1 ENHRY and CDR2 SYGVKD. V gave up 11 bases and J gave up 7 bases, with 18 bases separating them. The CDR3 DNA reads as TGTGCCGTAGGTGGGGCGGGAGGCCAGCCCCAGCATTTT. Its translation is CAVGGAGGQPQHF.

In its sample, this clonotype was seen a few times. CDR3 amino acids: CSVGVGQGAYEQYV. CDR3 bases: TGCAGCGTTGGGGTCGGGCAGGGGGCCTACGAGCAGTACGTC. This chain links TRBV29-1 with TRBJ2-7; 7 nucleotides align to TRBD1. The CDR3 is made up of 14 amino acids. With 4 bases clipped from V and 2 bases from J, the junction kept 8 bases outside the gene matches. Germline CDR1 is SQVTM and CDR2 is ANQGSEA.

This clonotype was counted a few times. The chain has TRBV20-1 and TRBJ2-4; D is possibly TRBD1 (5 bases). The V gene's germline CDR1 is DFQATT and CDR2 SNEGSKA (reference sequence). V was trimmed by 0 bases and J by 0 bases, leaving 18 bases between them. The CDR3 runs to 18 residues. The DNA for the CDR3 is TGCAGTGCTAGAGATCGCGGAATGGGGCTCCTAGCCAAAAACATTCAGTACTTC. Protein product: CSARDRGMGLLAKNIQYF.

Concerning this clonotype itself: One base away lies a much larger clone, so this may be a sequencing read error. The chain employs TRBV20-1 and TRBJ1-4, with TRBD1 identical over 8 bases. This CDR3 has 14 amino acids. Germline V gene data show CDR1 as DFQATT and CDR2 as SNEGSKA (reference sequence). CDR3 in DNA: TGCAGTGCTAGAAAGGACAGGGCTAATGAAAAACCGTTTTTT. Translating gives CSARKDRANEKPFF.

This clonotype appeared many times. The chain couples TRBV20-1 to TRBJ1-1; D not certain. V lost 2 bases and J 1 base, leaving 11 bases between the germline ends. The CDR3 is 14 amino acids. From germline, CDR1 is DFQATT and CDR2 SNEGSKA (reference sequence). The CDR3 here is CSARLGSTNTEAFF. For the CDR3, the DNA is TGCAGTGCTAGACTGGGCTCAACGAACACTGAAGCTTTCTTT.

V and J are TRBV11-3 and TRBJ1-1; the D is unclear. Germline V gives CDR1 SGHNT, CDR2 YENEEA. Trimming stripped 2 bases from V and 3 bases from J, with 13 bases between. The CDR3 covers 15 residues. The CDR3 DNA is TGTGCCAGCAGCTTAATTACGGGTGGGGACACTGAAGCTTTCTTT. This gives the protein CASSLITGGDTEAFF.

In this sample, this clonotype turned up many times. The DNA for the CDR3 is TGTGCCAGCAGCGTTCGGACTAGCGGGAGCACAGATACGCAGTATTTT. Translating it yields CASSVRTSGSTDTQYF. The rearrangement uses TRBV9 and TRBJ2-3, with 11 bases fitting TRBD2. V was pared by 2 bases and J by 0 bases, with 2 bases of the junction left unmatched. The CDR3 is 16 residues long. Germline CDR1 SGDLS, CDR2 YYNGEE.